Listed below are T cell receptor beta chains from one sample, sequenced in a study of response to subunit inactivated influenza vaccine. TCRdb used MiXCR to reprocess the RT-PCR reads, holding one entry per CDR3 protein. There are around 500,000 distinct CDR3 sequences in the sample; roughly 11% occur only once, and 9.5% to 15% lies in the top ten. Sequenced here: PBMCs from blood, sampled 45 days after vaccination. The receptor set was obtained from a man aged 45-65 years who received an inactivated influenza vaccine. The CDR3 runs from the conserved cysteine through the conserved F or W. A D gene is named only where the DNA matches it firmly. Some rows mark clone size as missing; the rest say once, few, many or name a class of expanded clone.

abundance	v_gene	d_gene	j_gene	CDR3aa	CDR3nt
.	TRBV4-2	.	TRBJ2-4	CASSQEVSGGAKNIQYF	TGTGCCAGCAGCCAAGAAGTTTCCGGGGGCGCCAAAAACATTCAGTACTTC
.	TRBV7-2	.	TRBJ2-5	CASSFLGQQRQTQYF	TGTGCCAGCAGCTTCTTGGGGCAGCAAAGACAAACCCAGTACTTC
few	TRBV6-5	TRBD1	TRBJ1-1	CASSYYAIGQVPNTEAFF	TGTGCCAGCAGTTACTACGCCATAGGACAGGTCCCGAACACTGAAGCTTTCTTT
.	TRBV28	.	TRBJ2-7	CATSVPGSYEQYF	TGTGCCACCTCAGTTCCCGGCTCCTACGAGCAGTACTTC
once	TRBV7-6	.	TRBJ2-5	CASSFVAGTLGTQYF	TGTGCCAGCAGCTTCGTGGCGGGGACCCTAGGGACCCAGTACTTC
few	TRBV28	.	TRBJ1-2	CASARGPVSGYTF	TGTGCCAGCGCCAGGGGCCCGGTTTCTGGCTACACCTTC
.	TRBV3-1	.	TRBJ2-5	CASSQGYQETQYF	TGTGCCAGCAGCCAGGGGTACCAAGAGACCCAGTACTTC
few	TRBV24-1	.	TRBJ2-1	CATSEAIYNEQFF	TGTGCCACCAGTGAGGCTATCTACAATGAGCAGTTCTTC
few	TRBV4-3	.	TRBJ2-7	CASSQVWAGAEEQYF	TGCGCCAGCAGCCAAGTGTGGGCAGGGGCTGAGGAGCAGTACTTC
many	TRBV12-3/TRBV12-4	.	TRBJ2-3	CASSPDRGAGSDTQYF	TGTGCCAGCAGCCCAGACCGGGGGGCGGGATCAGATACGCAGTATTTT
few	TRBV5-1	TRBD2	TRBJ2-1	CASSSLAGGRNEQFF	TGCGCCAGCAGCTCCCTAGCGGGGGGTCGCAATGAGCAGTTCTTC
.	TRBV12-3/TRBV12-4	TRBD1	TRBJ2-1	CASRYRGEQFF	TGTGCCAGCAGGTACAGGGGTGAGCAGTTCTTC
.	TRBV15	.	TRBJ1-3	CATSRVGRAGNTIYF	TGTGCCACCAGCAGAGTTGGCAGGGCTGGAAACACCATATATTTT
.	TRBV10-3	.	TRBJ1-2	CAISLRDSRRYTF	TGTGCCATCAGCCTCCGGGACTCTAGACGCTACACCTTC
.	TRBV21-1	.	TRBJ2-2	CASSLRDADANTGELFF	TGTGCCAGCAGTCTCCGGGACGCCGACGCGAACACCGGGGAGCTGTTTTTT
many	TRBV5-1	TRBD2	TRBJ2-7	CASSLSRTSGSSYEQYF	TGCGCCAGCAGCTTGTCTAGGACTAGCGGGAGCTCCTACGAGCAGTACTTC
few	TRBV11-1	TRBD2	TRBJ2-1	CASSNTSGAYNEQFF	TGTGCCAGCAGCAATACTAGCGGGGCCTACAATGAGCAGTTCTTC
many	TRBV7-9	.	TRBJ1-2	CASSLVVTNYGYTF	TGTGCCAGCAGCTTAGTGGTAACTAACTATGGCTACACCTTC
few	TRBV7-6	TRBD1	TRBJ2-1	CASSIMTGDHNEQFF	TGTGCCAGCAGCATAATGACAGGGGATCACAATGAGCAGTTCTTC
.	TRBV5-4	.	TRBJ2-7	CASSVIGADYEQYF	TGTGCCAGCAGCGTGATAGGGGCCGACTACGAGCAGTACTTC
.	TRBV9	.	TRBJ2-5	CASSVGGSAKTQYF	TGTGCCAGCAGCGTAGGGGGTAGCGCGAAGACCCAGTACTTC
.	TRBV24-1	.	TRBJ2-1	CATSDHNTNEQFF	TGTGCCACCAGTGATCACAATACCAATGAGCAGTTCTTC
.	TRBV3-1	.	TRBJ2-4	CASSQDTLAKNIQYF	TGTGCCAGCAGCCAAGATACGCTAGCCAAAAACATTCAGTACTTC
many	TRBV7-2	TRBD1	TRBJ2-2	CASSTAGTGSSAVTGELFF	TGTGCCAGCAGCACAGCGGGGACAGGGAGTAGCGCGGTCACCGGGGAGCTGTTTTTT
few	TRBV6-1	TRBD2	TRBJ2-3	CASRKREASTDTQYF	TGTGCCAGCAGGAAGCGGGAGGCTAGCACAGATACGCAGTATTTT
few	TRBV12-3/TRBV12-4	.	TRBJ1-6	CASRSRTGVYNSPLHF	TGTGCCAGCAGATCTCGGACGGGGGTCTACAATTCACCCCTCCACTTT